These 30 T cell receptor beta chains share one sample of origin, sequenced in a study of HIV-infected patients and healthy controls. TCRdb called the 5' RACE reads again in MiXCR, with one record for every CDR3 protein. The sample shows tens of thousands of distinct CDR3 sequences, about 16% of them seen only once. Sequencing was carried out using CD4+ T cells from blood. These receptors all stem from a human donor in good health.

The J gene is TRBJ2-3, the V gene TRBV5-4; 10 nucleotides agree with TRBD2. Germline CDR1 reads SGHNT; CDR2 reads YYREEE (reference sequence). J gave up 5 bases and V 2 bases, and 11 bases lay outside the gene matches. The CDR3 contains 17 residues. The CDR3 DNA reads TGTGCCAGCAGCTTAATTACGCTAGCGGGAGTTGAAGATACGCAGTATTTT. This encodes CASSLITLAGVEDTQYF. Drawing the rest from reference TRBV5-4 and TRBJ2-3, the complete variable domain is ETGVTQSPTHLIKTRGQQVTLRCSSQSGHNTVSWYQQALGQGPQFIFQYYREEENGRGNFPPRFSGLQFPNYSSELNVNALELDDSALYLCASSLITLAGVEDTQYFGPGTRLTVL.

This clonotype was counted only a few times. The chain carries TRBV20-1 and TRBJ1-6; 12 nucleotides match TRBD1. J gave up 6 bases and V 3 bases, and 3 bases lay outside the gene matches. This CDR3 has 15 residues. Germline V gene sequence: CDR1 DFQATT, CDR2 SNEGSKA (reference sequence). The chain's CDR3 is CSARGTGGANSPLHF. CDR3 nucleotides: TGCAGTGCTAGGGGGACAGGGGGCGCTAATTCACCCCTCCACTTT.

This clonotype was found a few times. The chain recombines TRBV3-1 with TRBJ1-1; D possibly corresponds to TRBD1 (6 bases). V was clipped by 0 bases and J by 4 bases, with 18 bases between them. Germline CDR1 reads LGHDT; CDR2 reads YNNKEL (reference sequence). This CDR3 is 17 amino acids long. The CDR3 here is CASSQDRFRGRGTEAFF. Written as DNA, the CDR3 is TGTGCCAGCAGCCAAGATCGTTTCCGGGGGCGAGGCACTGAAGCTTTCTTT.

This chain connects TRBV7-2 to TRBJ2-3; a weak D match, TRBD2 (5 bases). Germline-derived CDR1 and CDR2 are SGHTA and FQGNSA. Trimming removed 2 bases at V and 2 bases at J, with 11 bases between. The CDR3 consists of 15 residues. CDR3 nucleotides: TGTGCCAGCAGCTTATCCGGCGGGTACACAGATACGCAGTATTTT. Amino acids: CASSLSGGYTDTQYF.

V gene TRBV7-2 combines with J gene TRBJ2-7; D is ambiguous. This CDR3 contains 14 residues. The V and J ends lost 1 base and 4 bases respectively, with 11 bases between them. Looked up from germline, CDR1 is SGHTA and CDR2 is FQGNSA. CDR3 protein: CASSLGLGRYEQYF. CDR3 DNA sequence: TGTGCCAGCAGCTTAGGGTTAGGCAGGTACGAGCAGTACTTC.

This clonotype was observed a single time. CDR3 DNA: TGTGCCATCAGTGAGTCGGGAGGGCAAGAGACCCAGTACTTC. Its protein is CAISESGGQETQYF. The J gene is TRBJ2-5, the V gene TRBV10-3; 7 nucleotides match TRBD2. V lost 0 bases and J lost 2; bases outside the gene matches: 0. CDR1 and CDR2 (germline): ENHRY, SYGVKD. This CDR3 spans 14 amino acids.

This rearrangement joins TRBV28 to TRBJ2-5; possibly TRBD2 for D (6 bases). CDR1 MDHEN and CDR2 SYDVKM come from the germline V gene. V dropped 10 bases and J dropped 5 bases, with 14 bases sitting between them. The CDR3 sequence is 12 residues long. The CDR3 sequence: CATSPGGETQYF. Here the CDR3 DNA reads TGTGCCACGTCACCAGGAGGGGAGACCCAGTACTTC.

V usage is TRBV6-5 and J usage is TRBJ1-1, with D maybe TRBD1 (5 bases). This CDR3 spans 13 amino acids. Germline CDR1 reads MNHEY; CDR2 reads SVGAGI. V dropped 8 bases and J dropped 5 bases, with 15 bases sitting between them. For the CDR3, the DNA is TGTGCCAGCTGCCGGGGGACTGGGACTGAAGCTTTCTTT. Amino acids: CASCRGTGTEAFF.

This chain joins TRBV28 and TRBJ1-6, with D possibly matching TRBD1 (5 bases). The CDR3 is 16 amino acids. Germline V gene sequence: CDR1 MDHEN, CDR2 SYDVKM. V was pared by 6 bases and J by 0 bases, with 12 bases between. The chain's CDR3 is CASRSTQASYNSPLHF. The CDR3 region has the DNA TGTGCCAGCAGAAGCACACAGGCCTCCTATAATTCACCCCTCCACTTT.

The genes are TRBV5-1 and TRBJ2-2; D unresolved. CDR1 is SGHRS and CDR2 is YFSETQ in the germline V gene. The CDR3 is made up of 15 amino acids. V lost 1 base, J lost 0 bases, and 7 bases lay in between. The CDR3 DNA sequence: TGCGCCAGCAGCTTGCATACCGCGAACACCGGGGAGCTGTTTTTT. Encoded protein: CASSLHTANTGELFF.

This chain connects TRBV5-1 to TRBJ2-5; a possible D gene is TRBD1 (7 bases). V lost 4 bases, J lost 3 bases, and 13 bases lay in between. Germline V gene data show CDR1 as SGHRS and CDR2 as YFSETQ. This CDR3 is built from 14 residues. Here the CDR3 DNA reads TGCGCCAGCAGCAGGCGGGACAGCGAAGAGACCCAGTACTTC. Its translation: CASSRRDSEETQYF.

This clonotype was picked up many times. V usage is TRBV4-3 and J usage is TRBJ2-1; D not certain. V dropped 1 base and J dropped 1 base, with 11 bases sitting between them. The germline V gene encodes CDR1 LGHNA and CDR2 YSLEER. This CDR3 has 16 amino acids. The CDR3 DNA reads TGCGCCAGCAGCCAAGTTCACCGGGCTTCCTACAATGAGCAGTTCTTC. This sequence encodes CASSQVHRASYNEQFF.

This clonotype was seen repeatedly, ten times or more. The rearrangement joins TRBV7-2 to TRBJ2-5; D not resolved. Between the trimmed V and J ends, which lost 3 bases and 0 bases, there was a span of 8 bases. The CDR3 extends over 14 amino acids. From germline, CDR1 is SGHTA and CDR2 FQGNSA. The CDR3 DNA follows: TGTGCCAGCAGCTTTTATGGGAACCAAGAGACCCAGTACTTC. Its translation: CASSFYGNQETQYF.

This clonotype was counted between two and nine times. V is TRBV14 and J is TRBJ1-4; D is possibly TRBD1 (6 bases). The CDR3 contains 14 residues. Germline V lookup: CDR1 SGHDN, CDR2 FVKESK. V was clipped by 4 bases and J by 8 bases, with 14 bases between them. For the CDR3, the DNA is TGTGCCAGCAGCCCAACAGGGCCAAACGAAAAACTGTTTTTT. Residues: CASSPTGPNEKLFF. The full variable domain, in which reference TRBV14 and TRBJ1-4 provide the parts outside the CDR3, is EAGVTQFPSHSVIEKGQTVTLRCDPISGHDNLYWYRRVMGKEIKFLLHFVKESKQDESGMPNNRFLAERTGGTYSTLKVQPAELEDSGVYFCASSPTGPNEKLFFGSGTQLSVL.

This clonotype was seen only a few times. The gene calls are TRBV6-6 and TRBJ1-1; 7 nucleotides align to TRBD1. V lost 5 bases, J lost 7 bases, and 7 bases stayed unmatched. Looked up from germline, CDR1 is MNHNY and CDR2 is SVGAGI (reference sequence). The CDR3 consists of 13 residues. CDR3 DNA: TGTGCCAGCAGTCCAGACAGGGACGGTGAAGCTTTCTTT. Its translation: CASSPDRDGEAFF.

This clonotype was seen at least ten times. This chain links TRBV20-1 with TRBJ2-7; D possibly corresponds to TRBD2 (5 bases). Trimming removed 6 bases at V and 4 bases at J, with 16 bases between. CDR3 size: 13 residues. Germline CDR1 and CDR2: DFQATT and SNEGSKA (reference sequence). This CDR3 is CSATEEDRYEQYF. CDR3 nucleotides: TGCAGTGCCACGGAGGAGGACCGGTACGAGCAGTACTTC.

This clonotype was found many times. The chain uses TRBV7-2 and TRBJ1-2; no clear D. Germline CDR1 reads SGHTA; CDR2 reads FQGNSA. The CDR3 length is 15 residues. Trimming pared 4 bases from V and 3 bases from J, leaving 15 bases between. The CDR3 sequence is CASSSPQAFDYGYTF. In DNA, the CDR3 is TGTGCCAGCAGCTCCCCTCAGGCGTTCGACTATGGCTACACCTTC.

This clonotype was counted only a few times. J is TRBJ2-3 and V is TRBV27, with D perhaps TRBD2 (5 bases). This CDR3 is built from 13 residues. The V and J ends lost 3 bases and 6 bases respectively, with 10 bases between them. Germline CDR1 is MNHEY and CDR2 is SMNVEV (reference sequence). CDR3 nucleotides: TGTGCCAGCAGTTTGGAGGTTTTGGATACGCAGTATTTT. Amino acid sequence: CASSLEVLDTQYF.

This clonotype has only a few counts. The V gene is TRBV6-2 or TRBV6-3, the J gene TRBJ2-3; TRBD1 is a possible D gene (5 bases). Germline V gene data show CDR1 as MNHEY and CDR2 as SVGEGT. Trimming pared 8 bases from V and 11 bases from J, leaving 17 bases between. The CDR3 is 12 residues long. CDR3 sequence: CASSQTSRGQYF. DNA for the CDR3: TGTGCCAGCTCCCAAACCAGTAGGGGGCAGTATTTT.

The chain joins TRBV25-1 to TRBJ2-6; D is tentatively TRBD1 or TRBD2 (5 bases each). Trimming took 1 base from V and 0 from J, leaving 10 bases between them. The CDR3 consists of 17 residues. The V gene's germline CDR1 is MGHDK and CDR2 SYGVNS. The CDR3 here is CASSESGTVSGANVLTF. CDR3 in DNA: TGTGCCAGCAGTGAATCGGGGACGGTCTCTGGGGCCAACGTCCTGACTTTC.

The V gene is TRBV19, the J gene TRBJ1-2; D gene unclear. V lost 10 bases and J 7 bases, leaving 19 bases between the germline ends. The CDR3 extends over 13 amino acids. Germline CDR1 and CDR2: LNHDA and SQIVND (reference sequence). CDR3 DNA sequence: TGTGCCACTCTCGGACTCCTCTGGGGTGGCTACACCTTC. It translates to CATLGLLWGGYTF.

This clonotype was seen more than once but under ten times. V gene TRBV29-1 combines with J gene TRBJ2-4; D uncertain. This CDR3 contains 13 residues. Germline CDR1 and CDR2: SQVTM and ANQGSEA. V lost 0 bases to trimming and J lost 0 bases, with 3 bases between them. Written as DNA, the CDR3 is TGCAGCGTTGAAGACCTAGCCAAAAACATTCAGTACTTC. Its translation: CSVEDLAKNIQYF.

This chain uses TRBV7-8 with TRBJ2-1; 15 bases line up with TRBD2. This CDR3 is built from 18 residues. Germline CDR1 and CDR2: SGHVS and FQNEAQ. Losses at the gene ends were 1 base for V and 8 bases for J; bases not matched to a gene: 9. The CDR3 nucleotides are TGTGCCAGCAGCTTAGGGACTAGCGGGAGGGCCGGGGCTGATGAGCAGTTCTTC. Its translation is CASSLGTSGRAGADEQFF.

The chain has TRBV12-3 or TRBV12-4 and TRBJ2-5; D is ambiguous. The CDR3 covers 13 residues. V dropped 3 bases and J dropped 2 bases, with 7 bases sitting between them. DNA of the CDR3: TGTGCCAGCAGTTTCGCCCGTCAAGAGACCCAGTACTTC. Translated: CASSFARQETQYF.

V and J are TRBV5-6 and TRBJ2-5; D ambiguous. The length of the CDR3 is 12 residues. V gave up 2 bases and J gave up 5 bases, with 7 bases separating them. CDR1 SGHDT and CDR2 YYEEEE come from the germline V gene. This CDR3 reads CASSFSSETQYF. For the CDR3, the DNA is TGTGCCAGCAGCTTTAGTTCCGAGACCCAGTACTTC.

The chain has TRBV12-3 or TRBV12-4 and TRBJ1-2; D is unclear. The CDR3 is made up of 12 amino acids. V was trimmed by 4 bases and J by 4 bases, leaving 7 bases between them. In DNA form, the CDR3 reads TGTGCCAGCAGTTCCCGACTCTATGGCTACACCTTC. Translated: CASSSRLYGYTF.

This chain links TRBV4-2 with TRBJ1-5; TRBD1 matches at 7 bases. CDR1 and CDR2 from the germline V gene are LGHNA and YNFKEQ. The length of the CDR3 is 16 residues. Trimming removed 2 bases from V and 2 bases from J; junction bases left unmatched: 6. CDR3 in DNA: TGTGCCAGCAGCCAAACGAGGGGGCACGGCAATCAGCCCCAGCATTTT. Protein product: CASSQTRGHGNQPQHF.

This clonotype was recorded at least ten times. This CDR3 reads CASSLQNEQFF. CDR3 bases: TGTGCCAGCAGCCTACAGAATGAGCAGTTCTTC. The chain combines TRBV7-2 with TRBJ2-1; D is ambiguous. V lost 5 bases, J lost 7 bases, and 6 bases lay in between. The CDR3 has 11 residues. Germline V gene data show CDR1 as SGHTA and CDR2 as FQGNSA.

This clonotype has only a few counts. CDR3 bases: TGTGCCAGCAAGGGTGAACGGATCAATGAGCAGTTCTTC. It encodes CASKGERINEQFF. The genes are TRBV2 and TRBJ2-1; unclear D gene. Germline CDR1 and CDR2: SNHLY and FYNNEI. The CDR3 has 13 amino acids. The V end was cut by 7 bases, the J end by 6 bases, with 13 bases between.

This clonotype was observed a handful of times. This chain joins TRBV5-6 and TRBJ1-2; the D is unclear. Germline V gives CDR1 SGHDT, CDR2 YYEEEE. V lost 3 bases to trimming and J lost 1 base, with 4 bases between them. The CDR3 consists of 12 residues. The CDR3 reads CASSWDNYGYTF. The CDR3 DNA sequence: TGTGCCAGCAGCTGGGATAACTATGGCTACACCTTC.